This T cell receptor beta chain emerged from a study of CD8+CD57+ T cells in acquired aplastic anemia listed by TCRdb under 2018. General notes on the study: On average, sorted CD4+ and CD8+ cells yielded approximately 3 ug of extracted DNA, with a range of 0.2 to 27.4 ug. CD8+CD57+ expansion was defined as frequency above the mean frequency observed in healthy subjects. What the study reported, not specific to this receptor: Between patients and healthy controls, no significant difference in CD8+ Simpson's diversity was found (P=0.060). Although under 35 CD8+ CDR3 sequences were shared by patients and controls, these sequences appeared highly expressed in patients and within the immunodominant clones of patients.

This clonotype was counted once. The antigen this receptor binds is unknown. No base quality information exists; no much larger clone differs at one position. Single-read evidence is weak. Patients chosen for sequencing had shown expansion of CD8+CD57+ cells by flow cytometry. Every patient had severe acquired aplastic anemia, diagnosed using the International Study of Aplastic Anemia and Agranulocytosis and Camitta criteria. At the time blood was sampled, none of the patients had received any therapy. The study deep-sequenced TCR repertoires of sorted CD4+ and CD8+ blood T cells from severe aplastic anemia patients and healthy subjects. In the USA, patient enrollment took place under clinicaltrials.gov protocols 00001620, 01623167, 00001397, 00071045, 00081523 and 00961064. Ficoll-Paque density gradient centrifugation was used to isolate peripheral blood mononuclear cells. Before DNA extraction, CD4+ and CD8+ T cells were sorted by FACS or by magnetic beads.

V and J lose 3 bases and 2 bases, and a span of 7 bases separates them. The germline V gene (reference sequence) yields LNHDA for CDR1 and SQIVND for CDR2. The CDR3 sequence holds 13 residues, the cysteine and phenylalanine included. Only the CDR3 portion is preserved as DNA: 39 bases, with reading frame beginning at the first base. Genomic DNA was used as template for profiling of TCR beta VDJ combinations and CDR3 sequences. An Illumina HiSeq 2000 was used for TCR repertoire sequencing. In the source study's methods: Repertoires were assessed using TRBV/TRBJ rearrangement plots, CDR3 size and DJ length profiles, and Simpson's diversity index. The most abundant DNA sequence in the deep sequencing data was defined as the immunodominant clone. CDR3 amino acid sequences were checked for sharing between subjects and were compared against published repertoires and the VDJdb database. TCRdb cleaned the public reads at Q25 with fastp, built clones with MiXCR and kept in-frame beta chains. Identical CDR3 protein sequences are pooled into one entry, listed with their most common genes and DNA. It is TCRdb's table, rather than the study itself, that gives the V and J calls and clone size. The sample table records 150,000 or so distinct CDR3 sequences; less than 50% of these occur just once. 3.2% of the sample comes from the top ten.

This receptor chain uses TRBV19 and TRBJ2-5, with a tentative D call of TRBD1 or TRBD2, each matching 5 bases. The receptor comes from a human donor with aplastic anemia. Sequencing was performed on sorted CD4+, CD8+, or CD8+CD57+ T cells (not recorded which) from PBMCs. The base sequence is TGTGCCAGTAGTATGGGACGACAAGAGACCCAGTACTTC. It translates to CASSMGRQETQYF.